What follows are 13 T cell receptor beta chains derived from one specimen sequenced in a study of blood T cell repertoires in COVID-19. Produced via immunoSEQ multiplex PCR; TCRdb's table is partial and in-frame only. The repertoire holds some 59,000 clones, with around 77% as singletons. Source material: peripheral blood. These receptors all stem from a man older than 75 with active or convalescent COVID-19.

This clone has more than one count but fewer than ten. The chain links TRBV13 to TRBJ2-5, with D possibly TRBD1 on 6 matching bases. CDR1 is PRHDT, CDR2 FYEKMQ, per germline (reference sequence). The CDR3 consists of 12 residues. Deletions cut 7 bases from V and 5 bases from J, with 11 bases between. Here the CDR3 reads CASTGQGETQYF. The CDR3 nucleotides read TGTGCCAGCACAGGGCAGGGGGAGACCCAGTACTTC. The variable domain in full, with the rest retrieved from reference TRBV13 and TRBJ2-5, is AAGVIQSPRHLIKEKRETATLKCYPIPRHDTVYWYQQGPGQDPQFLISFYEKMQSDKGSIPDRFSAQQFSDYHSELNMSSLELGDSALYFCASTGQGETQYFGPGTRLLVL.

The V and J genes are TRBV6-1 and TRBJ2-7; D uncertain. Looked up from germline, CDR1 is MNHNS and CDR2 is SASEGT. The V gene lost 3 bases and the J gene lost 3 bases, with 9 bases spanning the gap. The CDR3 sequence is 13 residues long. CDR3 DNA sequence: TGTGCCAGCAGTGACCCAAGCCACTACGAGCAGTACTTC. This gives the protein CASSDPSHYEQYF.

The CDR3 sequence is CASTPAGEYEQYF. In DNA form, the CDR3 reads TGTGCCAGCACGCCCGCGGGGGAGTACGAGCAGTACTTC. The chain couples TRBV7-9 to TRBJ2-7, with TRBD2 matching 7 bases. V shed 7 bases, J shed 4 bases, and the junction held 7 bases outside the gene matches. The CDR3 has 13 residues. CDR1 SEHNR and CDR2 FQNEAQ come from the germline V gene (reference sequence).

The CDR3 reads CASSAATGSLPLTLHF. For the CDR3, the DNA is TGTGCCAGCAGCGCGGCAACAGGTTCCCTTCCATTGACCCTCCACTTT. The rearrangement uses TRBV9 and TRBJ1-6, with D maybe TRBD1 (5 bases). Per the germline V gene, CDR1 is SGDLS and CDR2 is YYNGEE. The CDR3 length is 16 residues. V was clipped by 3 bases and J by 14 bases, with 24 bases between them.

V is TRBV6-5 and J is TRBJ2-3, with TRBD1 matching 8 bases. Germline-derived CDR1 and CDR2 are MNHEY and SVGAGI. The CDR3 runs to 15 residues. V lost 6 bases, J lost 6 bases, and 11 bases stayed unmatched. CDR3 amino acids: CASSSGTGGWDTQYF. The CDR3 nucleotides are TGTGCCAGCAGCTCCGGGACAGGCGGGTGGGATACGCAGTATTTT.

This clone came up a few times. This sequence joins TRBV7-3 and TRBJ2-2, with D possibly TRBD2 on 6 matching bases. The CDR3 runs to 14 residues. Germline CDR1 and CDR2: SGHTA and FQGTGA. V was trimmed by 5 bases and J by 4 bases, leaving 11 bases between them. The CDR3 loop is CASSPGTSTGELFF. The CDR3 region has the DNA TGTGCCAGCAGCCCCGGGACTTCCACCGGGGAGCTGTTTTTT.

The V gene is TRBV29-1, the J gene TRBJ2-5, with 8 bases identical to TRBD2. Germline trimming cut 7 bases from V and 5 bases from J; bases unmatched to any gene: 6. The CDR3 extends over 12 amino acids. Germline assignment: CDR1 SQVTM and CDR2 ANQGSEA. CDR3 bases: TGCAGCGCCGGGAGGGCAGGGGAGACCCAGTACTTC. Translating it yields CSAGRAGETQYF. The variable domain in full, with the rest retrieved from reference TRBV29-1 and TRBJ2-5, is SAVISQKPSRDICQRGTSLTIQCQVDSQVTMMFWYRQQPGQSLTLIATANQGSEATYESGFVIDKFPISRPNLTFSTLTVSNMSPEDSSIYLCSAGRAGETQYFGPGTRLLVL.

The chain is built from TRBV3-1 (or the pseudogene TRBV3-2) and TRBJ2-7; no definite D call. The CDR3 has 13 residues. CDR1 and CDR2 (germline): LGHDT, YNNKEL (reference sequence). V was clipped by 1 base and J by 2 bases, with 6 bases between them. The chain's CDR3 is CASSQGGTYEQYF. DNA for the CDR3: TGTGCCAGCAGCCAAGGCGGAACCTACGAGCAGTACTTC.

V usage is TRBV6-6 and J usage is TRBJ1-4, with no clear D. Germline CDR1 and CDR2: MNHNY and SVGAGI (reference sequence). The CDR3 is made up of 11 amino acids. V gave up 9 bases and J gave up 8 bases, with 10 bases separating them. The CDR3 spells CASSSVEKLFF. The CDR3 DNA is TGTGCCAGTTCAAGCGTGGAAAAACTGTTTTTT.

The V and J genes are TRBV3-1 (or the pseudogene TRBV3-2) and TRBJ2-1; 7 bases are shared with TRBD2. The V and J ends lost 4 bases and 3 bases, in that order; junction bases with no gene match: 6. Germline CDR1 and CDR2: LGHDT and YNNKEL (reference sequence). This CDR3 spans 15 amino acids. CDR3 loop: CASSLSGEDYNEQFF. CDR3 nucleotide sequence: TGTGCCAGCAGCCTAAGCGGGGAAGACTACAATGAGCAGTTCTTC.

This sequence joins TRBV5-1 and TRBJ1-5; 9 bases fit TRBD1. This CDR3 is built from 15 residues. CDR1 is SGHRS and CDR2 is YFSETQ in the germline V gene. V lost 4 bases, J lost 2 bases, and 4 bases stayed unmatched. The CDR3 DNA is TGCGCCAGCAGCATACAGGGGGCGGGCAATCAGCCCCAGCATTTT. This codes for CASSIQGAGNQPQHF.

This clone was counted a single time. The chain uses TRBV10-3 and TRBJ2-7; 8 positions agree with TRBD1. The CDR3 covers 13 residues. Germline loops: CDR1 ENHRY, CDR2 SYGVKD. V was clipped by 11 bases and J by 6 bases; unmatched bases: 12. This CDR3 is CAAEGQGAGEQYF. CDR3 DNA: TGTGCCGCCGAAGGCCAGGGGGCGGGCGAGCAGTACTTC.

The chain is built from TRBV6-5 and TRBJ2-7; 7 bases line up with TRBD1. The CDR3 runs to 13 residues. Germline V lookup: CDR1 MNHEY, CDR2 SVGAGI. V shed 7 bases, J shed 9 bases, and the junction held 12 bases outside the gene matches. CDR3 protein: CASNLEKGAGQYF. In DNA form, the CDR3 reads TGTGCCAGCAACTTAGAGAAGGGGGCTGGGCAGTACTTC.